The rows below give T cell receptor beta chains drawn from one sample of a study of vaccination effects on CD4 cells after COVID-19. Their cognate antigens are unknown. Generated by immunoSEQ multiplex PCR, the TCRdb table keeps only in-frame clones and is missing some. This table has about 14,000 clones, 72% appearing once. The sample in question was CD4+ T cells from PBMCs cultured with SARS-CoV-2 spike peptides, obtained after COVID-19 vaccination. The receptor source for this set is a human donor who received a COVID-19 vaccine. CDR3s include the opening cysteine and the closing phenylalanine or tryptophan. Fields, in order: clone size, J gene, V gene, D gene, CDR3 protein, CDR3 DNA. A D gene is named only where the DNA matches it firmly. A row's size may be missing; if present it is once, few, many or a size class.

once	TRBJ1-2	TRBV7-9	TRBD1	CASSPKADRGIGYGYTF	TGTGCCAGCAGCCCCAAGGCGGACAGGGGAATTGGGTATGGCTACACCTTC
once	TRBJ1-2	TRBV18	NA	CASSSTRGQGNYGYTF	TGTGCCAGCTCATCCACCAGAGGGCAGGGGAACTATGGCTACACCTTC
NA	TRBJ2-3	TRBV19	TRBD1	CASSRTGTTDTQYF	TGTGCCAGTAGTCGGACAGGGACCACAGATACGCAGTATTTT
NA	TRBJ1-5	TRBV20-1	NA	CSASREENQPQHF	TGCAGTGCTAGTCGGGAGGAGAATCAGCCCCAGCATTTT
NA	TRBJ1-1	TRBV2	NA	CASRVQGRTEAFF	TGTGCCAGCAGAGTACAGGGCCGGACTGAAGCTTTCTTT
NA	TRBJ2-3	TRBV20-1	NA	CSASGSGTDTDTQYF	TGCAGTGCTAGTGGGTCAGGGACTGACACAGATACGCAGTATTTT
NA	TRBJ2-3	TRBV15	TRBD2	CATSVRTSGRPDTQYF	TGTGCCACCAGCGTCCGGACTAGCGGGAGGCCAGATACGCAGTATTTT
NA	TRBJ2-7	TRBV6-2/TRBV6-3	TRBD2	CASSFGGSSGTYEQYF	TGTGCCAGCAGTTTCGGGGGGTCTAGCGGGACCTACGAGCAGTACTTC
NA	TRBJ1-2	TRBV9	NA	CASSVDVRRENSKGYTF	TGTGCCAGCAGCGTAGACGTTCGAAGGGAAAACAGTAAAGGCTACACCTTC
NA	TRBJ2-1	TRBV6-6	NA	CASSYSGSFNEQFF	TGTGCCAGCAGTTACTCCGGGTCCTTCAATGAGCAGTTCTTC
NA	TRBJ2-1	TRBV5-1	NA	CASSVRIPNNEQFF	TGCGCCAGCAGCGTACGTATCCCGAACAATGAGCAGTTCTTC
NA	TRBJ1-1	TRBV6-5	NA	CASISMGTEAFF	TGTGCCAGCATTTCAATGGGCACTGAAGCTTTCTTT
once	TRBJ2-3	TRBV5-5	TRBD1	CASSPPSGQRFTDTQYF	TGTGCCAGCAGCCCGCCCTCGGGACAGAGGTTCACAGATACGCAGTATTTT
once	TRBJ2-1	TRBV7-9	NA	CASSQRTGSYNEQFF	TGTGCCAGCAGCCAACGGACGGGATCCTACAATGAGCAGTTCTTC
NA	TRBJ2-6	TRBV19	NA	CATLDLSGANVLTF	TGTGCCACTCTAGACCTGTCTGGGGCCAACGTCCTGACTTTC
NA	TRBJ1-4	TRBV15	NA	CATSRDWRVNEKLFF	TGTGCCACCAGCAGAGATTGGAGGGTGAATGAAAAACTGTTTTTT